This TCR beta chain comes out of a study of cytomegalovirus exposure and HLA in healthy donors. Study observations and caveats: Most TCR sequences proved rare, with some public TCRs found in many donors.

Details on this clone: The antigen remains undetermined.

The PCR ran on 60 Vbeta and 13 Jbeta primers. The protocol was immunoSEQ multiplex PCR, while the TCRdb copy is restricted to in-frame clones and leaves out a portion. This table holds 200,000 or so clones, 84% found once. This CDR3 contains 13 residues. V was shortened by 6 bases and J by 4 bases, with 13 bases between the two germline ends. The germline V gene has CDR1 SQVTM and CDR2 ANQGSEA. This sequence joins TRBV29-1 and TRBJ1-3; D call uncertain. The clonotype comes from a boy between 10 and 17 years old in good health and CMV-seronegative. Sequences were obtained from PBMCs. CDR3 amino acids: CSVRGPGGNTIYF. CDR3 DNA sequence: TGCAGCGTGCGAGGGCCCGGAGGAAACACCATATATTTT.